The 30 T cell receptor beta chains listed next were all sequenced from one sample in a study of blood T cell repertoires in COVID-19. Produced via immunoSEQ multiplex PCR; TCRdb's table is partial and in-frame only. The sample consists of 250,000 to 350,000 clones, roughly 83% of them appearing once. Specimen: peripheral blood. These receptors were collected from a human donor with COVID-19, enrolled during active disease. The donor label of this sample is uncertain.

This chain joins TRBV5-8 and TRBJ2-7, with 7 positions matching TRBD1. The CDR3 consists of 13 residues. With V trimmed by 4 bases and J by 5 bases, 6 bases remained unmatched. Germline assignment: CDR1 SGHTS and CDR2 YDEGEE. The CDR3 DNA reads as TGTGCCAGCAGCAGATTTACAGGGGACGAGCAGTACTTC. Its protein is CASSRFTGDEQYF.

V gene TRBV5-1 combines with J gene TRBJ2-2; D unclear. This CDR3 contains 15 residues. Between the trimmed V and J ends, which lost 0 bases and 2 bases, there was a span of 8 bases. Germline V gene data show CDR1 as SGHRS and CDR2 as YFSETQ. CDR3 sequence reads: CASSLGAPNTGELFF. CDR3 DNA sequence: TGCGCCAGCAGCTTGGGAGCCCCCAACACCGGGGAGCTGTTTTTT.

This chain links TRBV30 with TRBJ2-7; no definite D call. CDR1 and CDR2 from the germline V gene are GTSNPN and SVGIG (reference sequence). V was pared by 2 bases and J by 7 bases, with 12 bases between. CDR3 length equals 12 residues. The CDR3 spells CAWSSISREQYF. The CDR3 DNA follows: TGTGCCTGGAGTTCCATTTCTAGGGAGCAGTACTTC.

The rearrangement joins TRBV25-1 to TRBJ2-3; 10 bases match TRBD1. Germline CDR1 is MGHDK and CDR2 is SYGVNS. Trimming removed 1 base from V and 2 bases from J; junction bases left unmatched: 3. This CDR3 contains 16 residues. CDR3: CASSESGTGVTDTQYF. The DNA of the CDR3 is TGTGCCAGCAGTGAATCCGGGACAGGGGTCACAGATACGCAGTATTTT.

The chain joins TRBV27 to TRBJ1-6; the match to TRBD1 covers 7 bases. The V gene's germline CDR1 is MNHEY and CDR2 SMNVEV (reference sequence). V trimming: 3 bases; J trimming: 6 bases; junction bases outside the gene matches: 8. CDR3 length equals 16 residues. The CDR3 nucleotides read TGTGCCAGCAGTTTCGCCGGGACAGTCACTAATTCACCCCTCCACTTT. As protein: CASSFAGTVTNSPLHF.

This clone was seen a few times. CDR3 sequence reads: CASSGTGKGITYEQYF. The CDR3 DNA sequence: TGTGCCAGCAGCGGGACAGGGAAAGGGATAACCTACGAGCAGTACTTC. The chain carries TRBV28 and TRBJ2-7; TRBD1 matches 9 bases. Germline V CDR1 and CDR2: MDHEN, SYDVKM. The trim removed 6 bases at V and 2 bases at J, leaving 11 bases unmatched. The CDR3 sequence is 16 residues long.

The rearrangement links TRBV18 to TRBJ2-7; D gene unclear. The CDR3 is made up of 13 amino acids. CDR1 KGHSH and CDR2 LQKENI come from the germline V gene. Trimming pared 0 bases from V and 3 bases from J, leaving 6 bases between. The CDR3 here is CASSPPSLYEQYF. CDR3 DNA: TGTGCCAGCTCACCACCGAGCCTCTACGAGCAGTACTTC. Using reference TRBV18 and TRBJ2-7 for the parts outside the CDR3, the full variable domain is NAGVMQNPRHLVRRRGQEARLRCSPMKGHSHVYWYRQLPEEGLKFMVYLQKENIIDESGMPKERFSAEFPKEGPSILRIQQVVRGDSAAYFCASSPPSLYEQYFGPGTRLTVT.

The V gene is TRBV12-3 or TRBV12-4, the J gene TRBJ2-5, with TRBD1 matching over 7 bases. Trimming removed 2 bases from V and 8 bases from J; junction bases left unmatched: 5. The CDR3 sequence is 13 residues long. CDR3 residues: CASSLRGPLTQYF. The CDR3 nucleotides are TGTGCCAGCAGTTTAAGGGGGCCCCTAACCCAGTACTTC.

The chain has TRBV7-9 and TRBJ2-7, with D uncertain. This CDR3 contains 13 residues. V was trimmed by 2 bases and J by 3 bases, leaving 8 bases between them. From germline, CDR1 is SEHNR and CDR2 FQNEAQ (reference sequence). The CDR3 DNA reads as TGTGCCAGCAGCTTAACGCCCAGCTACGAGCAGTACTTC. Its translation: CASSLTPSYEQYF.

The rearrangement uses TRBV18 and TRBJ2-7; 12 bases are a match to TRBD2. CDR1 is KGHSH, CDR2 LQKENI, per germline. There are 16 residues in the CDR3. V shed 3 bases, J shed 2 bases, and the junction held 5 bases outside the gene matches. The DNA of the CDR3 is TGTGCCAGCTCACCCTCGACTAGCGGGAGACCCTACGAGCAGTACTTC. As protein: CASSPSTSGRPYEQYF.

The rearrangement uses TRBV7-2 and TRBJ2-7; 8 bases line up with TRBD2. Germline V gene lookup returns CDR1 SGHTA and CDR2 FQGNSA. The CDR3 has 16 residues. The J segment lost 6 bases and the V segment lost 1 base, leaving 11 bases of the junction unmatched. The CDR3 DNA sequence: TGTGCCAGCAGCTTAGAGGGCGGGAGGTCCATCCGCGAGCAGTACTTC. Amino acid sequence: CASSLEGGRSIREQYF.

The chain is built from TRBV3-1 (or the pseudogene TRBV3-2) and TRBJ1-1, with a tentative D call TRBD1 (6 bases). V shed 4 bases and J shed 1 base, with 7 bases lying between them. CDR1 is LGHDT, CDR2 YNNKEL, per germline (reference sequence). The CDR3 spans 13 residues. The CDR3 loop reads CASSRTENTEAFF. Written as DNA, the CDR3 is TGTGCCAGCAGCCGGACAGAGAACACTGAAGCTTTCTTT.

The gene calls are TRBV18 and TRBJ1-1; tentative D call: TRBD1 (6 bases). CDR1 KGHSH and CDR2 LQKENI come from the germline V gene. V dropped 5 bases and J dropped 5 bases, with 18 bases sitting between them. The CDR3 length is 15 residues. The CDR3 nucleotides read TGTGCCAGCTCATCAACAGAGGGGGTATGGACTGAAGCTTTCTTT. It yields the protein CASSSTEGVWTEAFF.

The DNA of the CDR3 is TGTGCCAGCTCACCACCCGCCGACAGACCAACTAACTATGGCTACACCTTC. It codes for CASSPPADRPTNYGYTF. The chain couples TRBV18 to TRBJ1-2, with D possibly TRBD1 on 5 matching bases. CDR1 is KGHSH, CDR2 LQKENI, per germline. The CDR3 extends over 17 amino acids. Trimming took 0 bases from V and 0 from J, leaving 14 bases between them.

The chain links TRBV4-1 to TRBJ2-3; possibly TRBD2 for D (6 bases). Trimming left V 1 base short and J 7 bases short, with 15 bases between. CDR3 length: 15 amino acids. Germline V gives CDR1 MGHRA, CDR2 YSYEKL. In nucleotides, the CDR3 is TGCGCCAGCAGCCAAGCTTCGATCCGGGAGAATACGCAGTATTTT. It encodes CASSQASIRENTQYF.

This chain links TRBV21-1 with TRBJ2-1; the table gives TRBD2 as D, unverified against the DNA. TRBV21-1 is shown as a pseudogene. The CDR3 contains 18 residues. The CDR3 coding sequence is TGTGCCAGCAGCTTACGGGACCAGGCACTAGCGGGAGTAAATGAGCAGTTCTTC. This encodes CASSLRDQALAGVNEQFF.

The rearrangement joins TRBV6-6 to TRBJ2-1, with a weak D call TRBD2 (5 bases). This CDR3 comprises 15 residues. V lost 6 bases and J 1 base, leaving 13 bases between the germline ends. Germline V gene data show CDR1 as MNHNY and CDR2 as SVGAGI (reference sequence). The CDR3 spells CASRLTSVSYNEQFF. In DNA, the CDR3 is TGTGCCAGCAGACTCACTAGTGTATCCTACAATGAGCAGTTCTTC.

This clone was detected once. The V and J genes are TRBV18 and TRBJ2-1, with TRBD2 identical over 16 bases. V gave up 5 bases and J gave up 6 bases; unmatched junction bases: 16. The CDR3 loop spans 20 amino acids. Germline V CDR1 and CDR2: KGHSH, LQKENI. CDR3 sequence (DNA): TGTGCCAGCTCAAACGGGGGGACTAGCGGGAGGGCCAGCCGGCGCAATGAGCAGTTCTTC. It encodes CASSNGGTSGRASRRNEQFF.

The rearrangement uses TRBV5-5 and TRBJ1-4, with TRBD1 matching 9 bases. This CDR3 is 16 amino acids long. Germline V lookup: CDR1 SGHKS, CDR2 YYEKEE (reference sequence). Trimming removed 4 bases from V and 3 bases from J; junction bases left unmatched: 7. The CDR3 nucleotides read TGTGCCAGCAGCCGCACAGGGGGCGCGGCTAATGAAAAACTGTTTTTT. Translation: CASSRTGGAANEKLFF.

The chain joins TRBV9 to TRBJ2-5; 14 bases are shared with TRBD2. Looked up from germline, CDR1 is SGDLS and CDR2 is YYNGEE. V lost 4 bases to trimming and J lost 3 bases; unmatched junction nucleotides: 2. This CDR3 is built from 15 residues. CDR3 in amino acids: CASSSGLAGEETQYF. The CDR3 nucleotides are TGTGCCAGCAGCTCGGGACTAGCGGGAGAAGAGACCCAGTACTTC. The full variable domain, its missing parts supplied by reference TRBV9 and TRBJ2-5, is DSGVTQTPKHLITATGQRVTLRCSPRSGDLSVYWYQQSLDQGLQFLIQYYNGEERAKGNILERFSAQQFPDLHSELNLSSLELGDSALYFCASSSGLAGEETQYFGPGTRLLVL.

CDR3 residues: CASSLAGRGETQYF. The CDR3 coding sequence is TGTGCCAGCAGTCTAGCGGGAAGGGGAGAGACCCAGTACTTC. The gene calls are TRBV27 and TRBJ2-5; 9 positions agree with TRBD2. The V segment lost 5 bases and the J segment 4 bases; nucleotides outside the gene matches: 5. This CDR3 has 14 amino acids. Germline CDR1 reads MNHEY; CDR2 reads SMNVEV (reference sequence).

This rearrangement joins TRBV19 to TRBJ1-2; TRBD1 aligns across 9 bases. Germline CDR1 and CDR2: LNHDA and SQIVND (reference sequence). The CDR3 runs to 14 residues. The ends lost 10 bases at V and 3 bases at J; junction bases unmatched: 9. In DNA form, the CDR3 reads TGTGCCACCTCAGTGGACAGGGGCGACTATGGCTACACCTTC. It yields the protein CATSVDRGDYGYTF.

This clone has at least ten counts. The V gene is TRBV20-1, the J gene TRBJ1-1; D is unresolved. Germline assignment: CDR1 DFQATT and CDR2 SNEGSKA (reference sequence). The CDR3 runs to 15 residues. V was clipped by 3 bases and J by 5 bases, with 19 bases between them. In DNA, the CDR3 is TGCAGTGCTAGTCCCCCACTGGCAGGCATAACTGAAGCTTTCTTT. It yields the protein CSASPPLAGITEAFF.

CDR3 DNA: TGTGCCAGCAGTCCCCTTGGCTCTAGCGGATTTCAAGAGACCCAGTACTTC. Protein: CASSPLGSSGFQETQYF. The chain carries TRBV27 and TRBJ2-5, with TRBD2 identical over 7 bases. V gave up 5 bases and J gave up 2 bases; unmatched junction bases: 14. This CDR3 comprises 17 residues. Germline-derived CDR1 and CDR2 are MNHEY and SMNVEV (reference sequence).

This clone was seen more than once but under ten times. CDR3 residues: CASSLGSATYNEQFF. In DNA form, the CDR3 reads TGCGCCAGCAGCTTGGGTAGCGCCACCTACAATGAGCAGTTCTTC. This rearrangement joins TRBV5-1 to TRBJ2-1, with TRBD2 as a possible D gene (5 bases). Germline assignment: CDR1 SGHRS and CDR2 YFSETQ. The CDR3 covers 15 residues. Between the trimmed V and J ends, which lost 0 bases and 2 bases, there was a span of 9 bases.

In its sample, this clone was seen a few times. The chain uses TRBV15 and TRBJ2-1; 11 nucleotides align to TRBD2. V lost 0 bases to trimming and J lost 0 bases; unmatched junction nucleotides: 7. CDR1 and CDR2 (germline): LNHNV, YYDKDF (reference sequence). The CDR3 contains 19 residues. This chain's CDR3 is CATSRDLRGLAGSYNEQFF. Here the CDR3 DNA reads TGTGCCACCAGCAGAGATCTGCGCGGACTAGCGGGCTCCTACAATGAGCAGTTCTTC.

The genes are TRBV3-1 (or the pseudogene TRBV3-2) and TRBJ2-3; 10 nucleotides match TRBD2. The CDR3 is 15 residues long. J was trimmed by 8 bases and V by 4 bases; bases with no gene match: 9. Germline-derived CDR1 and CDR2 are LGHDT and YNNKEL (reference sequence). CDR3 bases: TGTGCCAGCAGCCGAGGGCTAGCGGGAGTGGCTACGCAGTATTTT. Its protein product is CASSRGLAGVATQYF.

This chain connects TRBV7-9 to TRBJ2-5; 8 bases are shared with TRBD1. V lost 7 bases to trimming and J lost 5 bases; unmatched junction nucleotides: 6. The V gene's germline CDR1 is SEHNR and CDR2 FQNEAQ (reference sequence). The CDR3 has 13 amino acids. The CDR3 here is CASTAGGPETQYF. The CDR3 bases are TGTGCCAGCACCGCAGGGGGCCCGGAGACCCAGTACTTC.

V is TRBV5-1 and J is TRBJ2-6; 8 nucleotides match TRBD1. The CDR3 runs 17 residues. Germline lookup yields CDR1 SGHRS and CDR2 YFSETQ. Trimming cost V 0 bases and J 4 bases; bases outside gene matches: 6. The CDR3 coding sequence is TGCGCCAGCAGCTTGGTTGTGACAGGGGCAGGGGCCAACGTCCTGACTTTC. Translation: CASSLVVTGAGANVLTF.

J is TRBJ1-2 and V is TRBV24-1, with no clear D. Trimming took off 6 bases at V and 4 bases at J, with 8 bases between the two ends. Germline CDR1 and CDR2: KGHDR and SFDVKD. CDR3 length equals 12 residues. The CDR3 nucleotides are TGTGCCACCAGTTCTTGGAGCTATGGCTACACCTTC. It yields the protein CATSSWSYGYTF.